This entry concerns a single T cell receptor (beta chain). These data come from a study of blood T cell repertoires in COVID-19. Study-wide context: PBMCs, B-cell-depleted T cells, or T cells were the source of the cDNA or gDNA that made up the material.

Per the study methods: Amplification of reference gene primers provided the estimated nucleated cell counts. Assay: immunoSEQ multiplex PCR; the TCRdb copy retains only in-frame clones and omits some. The V and J calls and clone size are taken from that table; D and trimming were inferred from the DNA. The sample lists 200,000 to 300,000 clones; about three quarters were seen once. Specimen: peripheral blood. This receptor was taken from an elderly woman with acute or convalescent COVID-19.

The CDR3 DNA follows: TGTGCCAGCAGTCTCAGGGGGTATAATTCACCCCTCCACTTT. It translates to CASSLRGYNSPLHF. The V call is TRBV11-3, the J call TRBJ1-6, with TRBD1 matching 7 bases. Trimming at V came to 6 bases and at J to 4 bases, leaving 3 bases not matched to a gene. Per germline, CDR1 SGHNT and CDR2 YENEEA. CDR3 length: 14 amino acids. The full variable domain, completed using reference TRBV11-3 and TRBJ1-6, is EAGVVQSPRYKIIEKKQPVAFWCNPISGHNTLYWYLQNLGQGPELLIRYENEEAVDDSQLPKDRFSAERLKGVDSTLKIQPAELGDSAVYLCASSLRGYNSPLHFGNGTRLTVT.